Listed below are T cell receptor beta chains from one sample, sequenced in a study of blood T cell repertoires in COVID-19. The repertoire was sequenced with immunoSEQ multiplex PCR; TCRdb's copy has only in-frame clones and lacks some. The data show 150,000 to 200,000 clones, with 70% to 90% seen just once and about 0.91% held by the top ten. Sequencing used peripheral blood. All receptors come from a man aged 55 to 70 with COVID-19, enrolled during active disease. Both conserved end residues are part of each CDR3. The D gene is left open where the match is weak. The size entry is marked missing in some rows and otherwise reads once, few, many or a size class.

J,V,D,size,CDR3,DNA
TRBJ1-6,TRBV5-8,NA,NA,CASHPPEFGGMHSPLHF,TGTGCCAGTCATCCCCCGGAGTTCGGGGGAATGCACTCACCCCTCCACTTT
TRBJ2-1,TRBV5-1,TRBD2,NA,CASRTGTSGRKQFF,TGCGCCAGCAGGACCGGGACTAGCGGGAGGAAGCAGTTCTTC
TRBJ2-7,TRBV11-2,TRBD2,NA,CASSLGTSGAYEQYF,TGTGCCAGCAGCTTAGGGACTAGCGGTGCCTACGAGCAGTACTTC
TRBJ2-1,TRBV6-5,NA,NA,CASSYRRQFRQFF,TGTGCCAGCAGTTACCGAAGACAGTTCAGGCAGTTCTTC
TRBJ1-5,TRBV5-1,TRBD1,few,CASSLQGGHAEPQHF,TGCGCCAGCAGCTTACAGGGGGGACACGCGGAGCCCCAGCATTTT
TRBJ2-7,TRBV7-9,TRBD1,few,CASIPSGGYEQYF,TGTGCCAGCATCCCATCAGGGGGCTACGAGCAGTACTTC
TRBJ1-1,TRBV6-5,NA,NA,CASRTVINTEAFF,TGTGCCAGCAGGACAGTTATTAACACTGAAGCTTTCTTT
TRBJ1-2,TRBV9,NA,NA,CASKNSQDAYGYTF,TGTGCCAGCAAGAACTCACAGGATGCCTATGGCTACACCTTC
TRBJ1-1,TRBV7-9,NA,NA,CASSLSSWGHRNTEAFF,TGTGCCAGCAGCTTATCGAGTTGGGGACACCGGAACACTGAAGCTTTCTTT
TRBJ1-6,TRBV7-2,TRBD1,NA,CASSTGGNSPLHF,TGTGCCAGCAGCACAGGGGGGAATTCACCCCTCCACTTT
TRBJ1-2,TRBV18,NA,few,CASSPPAQGGYTF,TGTGCCAGCTCACCACCGGCCCAGGGCGGCTACACCTTC
TRBJ1-6,TRBV30,NA,few,CAWSVSGGSPLHF,TGTGCCTGGAGTGTCTCAGGAGGGTCACCCCTCCACTTT
TRBJ1-1,TRBV19,NA,NA,CASSIGQTEAFF,TGTGCCAGTAGTATAGGCCAGACTGAAGCTTTCTTT
TRBJ2-4,TRBV28,NA,NA,CASSSRPLAKNIQYF,TGTGCCAGCAGCTCTAGACCTCTAGCCAAAAACATTCAGTACTTC
TRBJ1-2,TRBV4-2,NA,few,CASSQEVEAGGYTF,TGTGCCAGCAGCCAAGAGGTGGAAGCGGGCGGCTACACCTTC
TRBJ1-2,TRBV6-5,NA,NA,CASSYSRGTNYGYTF,TGTGCCAGCAGTTACTCAAGGGGAACTAACTATGGCTACACCTTC
TRBJ1-2,TRBV3-1/TRBV3-2,NA,NA,CASSQGGVSRGYTF,TGTGCCAGCAGCCAAGGGGGGGTTTCGCGAGGCTACACCTTC
TRBJ2-3,TRBV5-4,TRBD2,NA,CASSPKASGRTDTQYF,TGTGCCAGCAGCCCCAAGGCTAGCGGGAGGACCGATACGCAGTATTTT
TRBJ1-1,TRBV19,NA,NA,CATSTRAGVMNTEAFF,TGTGCCACCTCGACCAGGGCTGGGGTTATGAACACTGAAGCTTTCTTT
TRBJ1-2,TRBV7-9,TRBD1,NA,CASSPGTGGAFYGYTF,TGTGCCAGCAGCCCGGGGACAGGGGGCGCTTTCTATGGCTACACCTTC
TRBJ1-6,TRBV10-3,TRBD1,NA,CAISENRGNSPLHF,TGTGCCATCAGTGAAAACAGGGGCAATTCACCCCTCCACTTT
TRBJ1-1,TRBV5-1,TRBD1,NA,CASSQGQVNTEAFF,TGCGCCAGCAGCCAAGGACAGGTGAACACTGAAGCTTTCTTT
TRBJ2-7,TRBV5-4,TRBD2,NA,CASSDRLAGGPYEQYF,TGTGCCAGCAGCGATAGACTAGCGGGAGGGCCCTACGAGCAGTACTTC
TRBJ2-5,TRBV9,NA,NA,CASSNRLMETQYF,TGTGCCAGCAGCAACAGGTTAATGGAGACCCAGTACTTC
TRBJ2-3,TRBV18,NA,NA,CASSPTLNSGTSTDTQYF,TGTGCCAGCTCACCCACACTAAACTCCGGGACTAGCACAGATACGCAGTATTTT
TRBJ1-1,TRBV20-1,TRBD1,NA,CSASPYYRGNTEAFF,TGCAGTGCTAGTCCCTACTACAGGGGGAACACTGAAGCTTTCTTT
TRBJ1-2,TRBV29-1,NA,NA,CSVPAGYYGYTF,TGCAGCGTTCCGGCAGGCTACTATGGCTACACCTTC
TRBJ1-5,TRBV15,NA,NA,CATSRASVGNQPQHF,TGTGCCACCAGCAGAGCATCGGTCGGCAATCAGCCCCAGCATTTT
TRBJ1-1,TRBV29-1,NA,NA,CSATGRGTEAFF,TGCAGCGCCACAGGGAGGGGGACTGAAGCTTTCTTT
TRBJ1-1,TRBV11-2,NA,NA,CASSLDRTEAFF,TGTGCCAGCAGCTTAGACCGCACTGAAGCTTTCTTT
TRBJ2-1,TRBV2,TRBD2,NA,CASSNSGRTDEQFF,TGTGCCAGCAGTAATAGCGGGAGAACCGATGAGCAGTTCTTC
TRBJ1-6,TRBV11-3,NA,NA,CASSYGGRNSPLHF,TGTGCCAGCAGCTACGGAGGGAGGAATTCACCCCTCCACTTT
TRBJ1-1,TRBV19,TRBD1,few,CASSANRGTEAFF,TGTGCCAGTAGTGCCAACAGGGGGACTGAAGCTTTCTTT